This T cell receptor (beta chain) was identified during a study of T cell changes during pregnancy in multiple sclerosis (dated by TCRdb to between 2017 and 2020). About the investigation overall: Changes in the T cell repertoire over the course of pregnancy were examined in this study in women with multiple sclerosis.

Libraries were prepared through the immunoSEQ multiplex PCR assay. TCRdb provides this immuneACCESS table in a form limited to in-frame rearrangements. Some clones are lacking; in checked studies, under half of them reflect an unresolved V gene, and why the rest are absent is not known. This sample is represented by tens of thousands of clones; about 87% of them were singletons. Of the sample, around a tenth is held by the ten largest clones. Concerning this clone itself: Its antigen has not been determined. Base qualities are not provided; no much larger clone lies one nucleotide away.

CDR1 LGHNA and CDR2 YNFKEQ are derived from the germline V gene. V and J are trimmed by 7 bases and 3 bases, and the gene matches miss 7 bases of the junction. CDR3 length: 14 amino acids, cysteine to phenylalanine. This entry keeps only the CDR3 DNA: 42 bases, framed from base 1. This receptor was identified in a female donor with multiple sclerosis, enrolled in a pregnancy study. This sample comprised CD8+ T cells from peripheral blood mononuclear cells, obtained in the first trimester of pregnancy. The V and J segments used are TRBV4-2 and TRBJ2-7, and 9 bases in between align with TRBD2. The sequenced DNA is TGTGCCAGCACCCAGACTAGCGGCAACTACGAGCAGTACTTC. Its product reads: CASTQTSGNYEQYF.